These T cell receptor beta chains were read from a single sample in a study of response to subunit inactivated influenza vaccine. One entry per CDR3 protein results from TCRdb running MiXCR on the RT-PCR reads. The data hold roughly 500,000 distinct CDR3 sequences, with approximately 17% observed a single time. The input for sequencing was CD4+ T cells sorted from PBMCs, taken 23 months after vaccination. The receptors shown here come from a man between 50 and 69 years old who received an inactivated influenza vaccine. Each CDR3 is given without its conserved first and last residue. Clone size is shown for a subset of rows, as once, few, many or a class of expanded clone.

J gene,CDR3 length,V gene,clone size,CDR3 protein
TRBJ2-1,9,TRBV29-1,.,SYRDSNEQF
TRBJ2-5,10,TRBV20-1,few,SGSGNQETQY
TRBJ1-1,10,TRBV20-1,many,SADLRNTEAF
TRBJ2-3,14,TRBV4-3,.,ASSQETVPTTDTQY
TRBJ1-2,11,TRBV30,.,AWSVVAGGKNP
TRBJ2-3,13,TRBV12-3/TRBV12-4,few,ASSFGGARTDTQY
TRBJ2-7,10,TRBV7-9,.,ASRWNSYEQY
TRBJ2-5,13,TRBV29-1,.,SVETLAGAGETQY
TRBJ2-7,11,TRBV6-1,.,ASSRQRSYEQY
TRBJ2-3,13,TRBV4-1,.,ASSQDLLGADTQY
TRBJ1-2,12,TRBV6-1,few,ASRLGTANYGYT
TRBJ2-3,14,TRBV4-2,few,ASSQNSGGASDTQY
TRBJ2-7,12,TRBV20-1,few,SASLSGSSYEQY
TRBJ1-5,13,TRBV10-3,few,AISEERGHAQPQH
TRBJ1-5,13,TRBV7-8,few,ASSLNARGNQPQH
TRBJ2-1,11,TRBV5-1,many,ASSLQGGDEQF
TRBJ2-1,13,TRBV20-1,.,SAVAPGQGTNEQF
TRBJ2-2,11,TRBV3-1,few,ASSPTSVGELF
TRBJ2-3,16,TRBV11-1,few,ASSLMAPSGRAPDTQY
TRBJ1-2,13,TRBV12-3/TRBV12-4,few,ASSANVGEGYGYT
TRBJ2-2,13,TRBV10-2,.,ASSPDTTNTGELF
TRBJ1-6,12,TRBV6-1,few,ASRSDGGNSPLH
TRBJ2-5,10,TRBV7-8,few,ASSVGKETQY
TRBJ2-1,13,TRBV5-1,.,ASRREAGGNNEQF
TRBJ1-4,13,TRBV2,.,ASKKTFRSNEKLF